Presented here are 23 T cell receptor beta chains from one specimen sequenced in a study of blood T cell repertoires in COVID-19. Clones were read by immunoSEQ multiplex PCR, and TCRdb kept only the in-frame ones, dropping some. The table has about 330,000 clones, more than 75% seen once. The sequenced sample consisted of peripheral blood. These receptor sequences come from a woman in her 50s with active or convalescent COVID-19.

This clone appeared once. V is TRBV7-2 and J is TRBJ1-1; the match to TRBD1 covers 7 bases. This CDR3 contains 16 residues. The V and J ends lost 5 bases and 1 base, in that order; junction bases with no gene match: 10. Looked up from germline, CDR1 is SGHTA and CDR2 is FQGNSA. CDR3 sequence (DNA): TGTGCCAGCAGCCCGAGGGGGAGACAGGGGAACACTGAAGCTTTCTTT. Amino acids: CASSPRGRQGNTEAFF.

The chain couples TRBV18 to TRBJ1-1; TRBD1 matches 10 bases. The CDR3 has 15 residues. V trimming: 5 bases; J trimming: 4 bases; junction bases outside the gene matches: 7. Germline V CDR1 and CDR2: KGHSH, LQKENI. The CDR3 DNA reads TGTGCCAGCTCATCCGGAGGGACAGGGGTCACTGAAGCTTTCTTT. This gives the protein CASSSGGTGVTEAFF.

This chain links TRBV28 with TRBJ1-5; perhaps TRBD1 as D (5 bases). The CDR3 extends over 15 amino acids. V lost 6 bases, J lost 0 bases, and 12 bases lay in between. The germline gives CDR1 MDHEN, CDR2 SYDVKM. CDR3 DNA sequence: TGTGCCAGCAGGCCGGGGGGAAATAGCAATCAGCCCCAGCATTTT. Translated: CASRPGGNSNQPQHF.

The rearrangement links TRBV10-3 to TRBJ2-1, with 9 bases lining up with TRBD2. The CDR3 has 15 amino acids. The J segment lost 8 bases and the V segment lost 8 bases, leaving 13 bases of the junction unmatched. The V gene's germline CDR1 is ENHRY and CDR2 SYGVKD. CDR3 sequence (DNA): TGTGCCATCGTCAAAGGGAGCGGGGGGCAGGATGAGCAGTTCTTC. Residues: CAIVKGSGGQDEQFF.

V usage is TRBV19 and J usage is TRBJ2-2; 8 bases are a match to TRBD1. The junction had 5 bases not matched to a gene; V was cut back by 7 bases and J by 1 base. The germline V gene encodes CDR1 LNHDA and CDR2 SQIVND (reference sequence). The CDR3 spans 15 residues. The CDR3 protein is CASKTGAVNTGELFF. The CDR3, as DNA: TGTGCCAGTAAGACAGGGGCAGTGAACACCGGGGAGCTGTTTTTT. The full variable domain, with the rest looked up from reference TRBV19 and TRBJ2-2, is DGGITQSPKYLFRKEGQNVTLSCEQNLNHDAMYWYRQDPGQGLRLIYYSQIVNDFQKGDIAEGYSVSREKKESFPLTVTSAQKNPTAFYLCASKTGAVNTGELFFGEGSRLTVL.

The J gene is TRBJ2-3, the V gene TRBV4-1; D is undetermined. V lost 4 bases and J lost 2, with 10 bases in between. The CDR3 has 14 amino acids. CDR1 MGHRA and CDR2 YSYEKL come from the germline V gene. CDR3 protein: CASSPSGLTDTQYF. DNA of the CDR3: TGCGCCAGCAGCCCCAGTGGCCTCACAGATACGCAGTATTTT.

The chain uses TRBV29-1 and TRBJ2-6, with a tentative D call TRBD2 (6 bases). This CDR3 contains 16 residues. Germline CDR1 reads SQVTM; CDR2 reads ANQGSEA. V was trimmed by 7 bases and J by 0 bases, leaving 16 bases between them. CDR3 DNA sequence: TGCAGCGCCAGTACTAGCAGCAACTCTGGGGCCAACGTCCTGACTTTC. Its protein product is CSASTSSNSGANVLTF.

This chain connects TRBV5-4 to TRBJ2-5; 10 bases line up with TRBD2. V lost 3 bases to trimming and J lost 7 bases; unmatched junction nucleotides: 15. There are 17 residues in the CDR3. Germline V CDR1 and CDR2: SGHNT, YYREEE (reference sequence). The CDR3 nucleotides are TGTGCCAGCAGCTCCTATCCTCCGGGACTAGCGACAGGGACCCAGTACTTC. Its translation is CASSSYPPGLATGTQYF.

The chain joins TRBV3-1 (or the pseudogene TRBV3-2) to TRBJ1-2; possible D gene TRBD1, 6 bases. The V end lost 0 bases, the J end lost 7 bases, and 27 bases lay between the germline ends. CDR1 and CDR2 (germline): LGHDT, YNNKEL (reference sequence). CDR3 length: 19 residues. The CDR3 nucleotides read TGTGCCAGCAGCCAAGAGACAGGTATTGGGTCCCTCGTCGCGCGTGGCTACACCTTC. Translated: CASSQETGIGSLVARGYTF.

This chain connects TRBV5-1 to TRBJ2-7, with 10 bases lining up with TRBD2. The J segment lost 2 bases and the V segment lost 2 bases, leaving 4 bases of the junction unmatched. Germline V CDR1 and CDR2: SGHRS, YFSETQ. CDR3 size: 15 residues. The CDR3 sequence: CASSFTSGAPYEQYF. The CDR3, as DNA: TGCGCCAGCAGCTTTACTAGCGGGGCCCCCTACGAGCAGTACTTC.

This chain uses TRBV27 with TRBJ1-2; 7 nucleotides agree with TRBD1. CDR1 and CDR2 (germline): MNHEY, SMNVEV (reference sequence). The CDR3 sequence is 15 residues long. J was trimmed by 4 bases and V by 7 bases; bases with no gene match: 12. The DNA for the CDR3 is TGTGCCAGCAAAATAGCCGGGACAGATATCTATGGCTACACCTTC. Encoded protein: CASKIAGTDIYGYTF.

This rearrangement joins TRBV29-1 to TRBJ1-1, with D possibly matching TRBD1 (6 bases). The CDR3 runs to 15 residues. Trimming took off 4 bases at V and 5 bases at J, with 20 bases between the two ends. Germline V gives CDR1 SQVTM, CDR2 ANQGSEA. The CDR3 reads CSVVGASRGATEAFF. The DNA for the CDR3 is TGCAGCGTTGTCGGGGCCAGCCGGGGGGCGACTGAAGCTTTCTTT.

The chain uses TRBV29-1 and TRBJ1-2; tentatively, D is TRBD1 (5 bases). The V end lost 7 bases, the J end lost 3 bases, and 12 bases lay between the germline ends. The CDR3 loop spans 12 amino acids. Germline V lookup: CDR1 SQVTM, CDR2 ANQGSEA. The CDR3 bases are TGCAGCGGGGGGTCCTCGGACTATGGCTACACCTTC. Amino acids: CSGGSSDYGYTF.

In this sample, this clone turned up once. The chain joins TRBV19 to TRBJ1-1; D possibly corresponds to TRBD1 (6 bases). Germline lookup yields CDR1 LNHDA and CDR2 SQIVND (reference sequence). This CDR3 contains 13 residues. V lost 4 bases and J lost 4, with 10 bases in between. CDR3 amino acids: CASSNRAGTEAFF. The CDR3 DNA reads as TGTGCCAGTAGTAACAGGGCGGGCACTGAAGCTTTCTTT.

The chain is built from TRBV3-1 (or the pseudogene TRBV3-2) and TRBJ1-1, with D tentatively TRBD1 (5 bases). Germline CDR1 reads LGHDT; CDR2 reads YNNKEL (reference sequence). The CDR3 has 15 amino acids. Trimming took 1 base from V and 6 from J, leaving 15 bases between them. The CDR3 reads CASSQVGGVVSEAFF. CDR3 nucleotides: TGTGCCAGCAGCCAAGTTGGGGGGGTGGTCTCTGAAGCTTTCTTT.

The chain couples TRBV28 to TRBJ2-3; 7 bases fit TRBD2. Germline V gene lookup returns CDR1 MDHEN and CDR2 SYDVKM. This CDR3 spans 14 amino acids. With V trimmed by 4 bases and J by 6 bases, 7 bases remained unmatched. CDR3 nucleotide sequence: TGTGCCAGCAGTTGGGGCGGGGGTAAGGATACGCAGTATTTT. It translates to CASSWGGGKDTQYF.

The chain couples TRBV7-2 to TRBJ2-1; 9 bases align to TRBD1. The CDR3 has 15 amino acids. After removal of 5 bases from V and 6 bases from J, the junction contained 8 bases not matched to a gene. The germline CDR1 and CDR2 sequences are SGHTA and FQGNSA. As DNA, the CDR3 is TGTGCCAGCAGCCCCGCAGGGGGACAGGGCAATGAGCAGTTCTTC. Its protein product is CASSPAGGQGNEQFF.

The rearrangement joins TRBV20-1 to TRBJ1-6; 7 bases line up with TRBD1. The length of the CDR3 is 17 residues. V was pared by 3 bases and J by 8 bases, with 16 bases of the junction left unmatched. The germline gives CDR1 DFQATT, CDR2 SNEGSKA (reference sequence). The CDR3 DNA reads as TGCAGTGCTAGTGTCCCAATGACAGGGAGAGGAGATTCACCCCTCCACTTT. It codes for CSASVPMTGRGDSPLHF.

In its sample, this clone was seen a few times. This chain's CDR3 is CASSLYGNTIYF. The DNA for the CDR3 is TGTGCCAGCAGTTTATATGGAAACACCATATATTTT. V is TRBV12-3 or TRBV12-4 and J is TRBJ1-3, with unresolved D. The V end was cut by 2 bases, the J end by 3 bases, with 2 bases between. The length of the CDR3 is 12 residues.

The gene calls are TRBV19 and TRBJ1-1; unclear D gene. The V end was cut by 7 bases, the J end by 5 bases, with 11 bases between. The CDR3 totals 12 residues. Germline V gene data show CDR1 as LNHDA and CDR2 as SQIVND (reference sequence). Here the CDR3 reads CASTLSKTEAFF. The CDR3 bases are TGTGCCAGTACATTGAGCAAAACTGAAGCTTTCTTT.

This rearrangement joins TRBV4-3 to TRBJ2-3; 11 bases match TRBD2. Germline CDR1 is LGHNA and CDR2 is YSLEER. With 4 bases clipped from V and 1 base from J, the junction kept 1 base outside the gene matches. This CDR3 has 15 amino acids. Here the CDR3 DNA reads TGCGCCAGCAGCCCACTAGCGGGAGGCACAGATACGCAGTATTTT. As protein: CASSPLAGGTDTQYF.

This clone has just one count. The DNA of the CDR3 is TGTGCCACCAGCAGAGGGACAGCCTCTCCCGAAAAACTGTTTTTT. It encodes CATSRGTASPEKLFF. This chain connects TRBV15 to TRBJ1-4, with a tentative D call TRBD1 (6 bases). The V gene lost 1 base and the J gene lost 8 bases, with 14 bases spanning the gap. The CDR3 consists of 15 residues. CDR1 is LNHNV and CDR2 is YYDKDF in the germline V gene (reference sequence).

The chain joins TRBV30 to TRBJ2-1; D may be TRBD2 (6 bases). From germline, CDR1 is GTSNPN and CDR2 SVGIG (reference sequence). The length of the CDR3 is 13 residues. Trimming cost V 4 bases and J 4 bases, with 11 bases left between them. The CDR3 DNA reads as TGTGCCTGGACAACCGGGGGTTACAATGAGCAGTTCTTC. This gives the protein CAWTTGGYNEQFF.